The TCR beta chain under discussion was sequenced for a study of spatial heterogeneity in lung cancer. As for the study in general: On average, each unique TCR and UMI combination appeared more than ten times in raw reads.

The sample's time point: sample taken at primary tumor resection. Researchers sequenced whole RNA taken from tumor, nontumor lung or frozen PBMC without sorting. Donors were around 70 untreated early-stage non-small cell lung cancer patients. This clonotype was found many times. Its antigen is currently unknown. Notes on the study in general: At tumor resection, ubiquitous expanded TCRs were detected in blood more often than later.

Every TCR cDNA molecule bore a unique molecular identifier. A single record per CDR3 protein comes from TCRdb applying MiXCR to the 5' RACE reads. The table shows 45,000 or so distinct CDR3 sequences, with 7.6% occurring only once. Germline V gene data show CDR1 as LGHNA and CDR2 as YSLEER. This CDR3 contains 17 residues. V lost 0 bases and J 3 bases, leaving 15 bases between the germline ends. This chain links TRBV4-3 with TRBJ2-4, with D perhaps matching TRBD1 or TRBD2 (5 bases each). The source of this sequence is a female donor with early-stage non-small cell lung cancer. The source material was PBMCs, sampled at surgery. The CDR3, as DNA: TGCGCCAGCAGCCAAGATCCCGGCCTGGGGGTCAAAAACATTCAGTACTTC. This sequence encodes CASSQDPGLGVKNIQYF.